This record looks at one T cell receptor beta chain sequence and its context. Its target is not known. This CDR3 is 16 amino acids long. V was clipped by 0 bases and J by 3 bases; unmatched bases: 7. Germline loops: CDR1 SGHNT, CDR2 YYREEE (reference sequence). All the donors were Caucasian adults who lived in Nashville, Tennessee. Source study methods: With immunoSEQ giving junction-only sequences and no quality scores, filtering differed. Profiled with immunoSEQ multiplex PCR; TCRdb holds only in-frame clones, not every one. V, J and clone size are those of that table, while D and trimming were read from the DNA. Among 300,000 or so clones listed, roughly 70% were seen once. These data belong to a study of shared clonotypes between healthy human individuals. Study results and limitations: Clonotypes which were not shared had lower generation probabilities than clonotypes that all four donors shared. Naive CD4 clonotypes overlapped across a few donors at roughly 5%.

This chain links TRBV5-4 with TRBJ2-5; 8 bases fit TRBD2. This TCR came from a man aged 25 to 40 in good health. The sample taken for sequencing was memory CD4+ T cells sorted from blood. Sample subset: CD45RA-negative fraction. This chain's CDR3 is CASSLVAGLGKETQYF. CDR3 coding DNA: TGTGCCAGCAGCTTGGTAGCGGGACTCGGCAAAGAGACCCAGTACTTC.